These 13 T cell receptor beta chains came from one sample sequenced in a study of cytomegalovirus exposure and HLA in healthy donors. Researchers ran the PCR with 60 Vbeta and 13 Jbeta primers. Method: immunoSEQ multiplex PCR; TCRdb's copy keeps in-frame clones and lacks some. The table includes 150,000 to 200,000 clones, 75% to 85% detected once. Sequencing was done on a sample of PBMCs. The receptor set was obtained from a man aged 45-60 years in good health and CMV-seropositive.

The chain is built from TRBV5-4 and TRBJ1-2, with 12 bases aligning to TRBD1. Germline CDR1 SGHNT, CDR2 YYREEE (reference sequence). V dropped 0 bases and J dropped 5; count of bases not matched to a gene: 5. The CDR3 spans 16 residues. The CDR3 DNA is TGTGCCAGCAGCTTGGGGGGACAGGGGGCATGGTATGGCTACACCTTC. Its translation is CASSLGGQGAWYGYTF.

The chain recombines TRBV5-6 with TRBJ2-1; D perhaps matches TRBD1 (6 bases). CDR1 is SGHDT and CDR2 is YYEEEE in the germline V gene. V lost 6 bases and J 8 bases, leaving 15 bases between the germline ends. The CDR3 runs 13 residues. CDR3 coding DNA: TGTGCCAGCACCAAACAGGGTATCGATGAGCAGTTCTTC. The encoded protein is CASTKQGIDEQFF.

The chain joins TRBV5-5 to TRBJ2-7; 7 bases are a match to TRBD1. There are 14 residues in the CDR3. CDR1 SGHKS and CDR2 YYEKEE come from the germline V gene (reference sequence). The trim removed 2 bases at V and 3 bases at J, leaving 5 bases unmatched. The CDR3 DNA reads TGTGCCAGCAGCTTCAGGGCAGGGGGCTACGAGCAGTACGTC. Protein sequence: CASSFRAGGYEQYV.

The chain uses TRBV2 and TRBJ1-2, with a weak D call TRBD1 (5 bases). CDR3 length: 12 amino acids. Germline V gene sequence: CDR1 SNHLY, CDR2 FYNNEI. V lost 11 bases to trimming and J lost 4 bases, with 14 bases between them. CDR3 in DNA: TGTGCCCCGGGGGACGGGTTCTATGGCTACACCTTC. It translates to CAPGDGFYGYTF.

This clone was recorded once. This chain uses TRBV5-1 with TRBJ1-1; no reliable D call. The germline gives CDR1 SGHRS, CDR2 YFSETQ. The length of the CDR3 is 14 residues. The V gene lost 3 bases and the J gene lost 0 bases, with 9 bases spanning the gap. The CDR3 loop reads CASSSSVLNTEAFF. The CDR3 region has the DNA TGCGCCAGCAGCTCCTCGGTTCTGAACACTGAAGCTTTCTTT.

The chain carries TRBV5-4 and TRBJ1-1, with a possible D match to TRBD1 (5 bases). V was pared by 0 bases and J by 8 bases, with 11 bases between. CDR1 and CDR2 from the germline V gene are SGHNT and YYREEE (reference sequence). There are 13 residues in the CDR3. CDR3: CASSLGGRKEAFF. The CDR3 DNA is TGTGCCAGCAGCTTGGGGGGCAGAAAAGAAGCTTTCTTT.

The chain employs TRBV29-1 and TRBJ2-3; D perhaps matches TRBD1 (5 bases). V was clipped by 3 bases and J by 0 bases, with 13 bases between them. CDR3 length: 15 amino acids. The germline gives CDR1 SQVTM, CDR2 ANQGSEA. The CDR3 coding sequence is TGCAGCGTTGATACCAGGGCCTTGAGCACAGATACGCAGTATTTT. It yields the protein CSVDTRALSTDTQYF.

The rearrangement uses TRBV7-9 and TRBJ2-1, with D possibly matching TRBD2 (5 bases). Germline CDR1 and CDR2: SEHNR and FQNEAQ (reference sequence). The CDR3 consists of 12 residues. With 8 bases removed from V and 5 bases from J, the gap between germline ends came to 10 bases. The CDR3 bases are TGTGCCAGCGGGAGAGTGAACAATGAGCAGTTCTTC. It encodes CASGRVNNEQFF.

The V gene is TRBV19, the J gene TRBJ2-7; D may be TRBD1 (6 bases). This CDR3 has 11 residues. V was shortened by 5 bases and J by 5 bases, with 7 bases between the two germline ends. Germline CDR1 is LNHDA and CDR2 is SQIVND (reference sequence). Here the CDR3 reads CASSAGDEQYF. The CDR3 nucleotides read TGTGCCAGTAGTGCAGGGGACGAGCAGTACTTC.

The chain recombines TRBV5-1 with TRBJ1-3; the D gene is possibly TRBD1 (5 bases). Trimming shortened V by 3 bases and J by 4 bases, and 20 bases separated the two germline ends. CDR3 length equals 17 residues. The germline V gene encodes CDR1 SGHRS and CDR2 YFSETQ. CDR3 amino acids: CASSSAPHRPEGNTIYF. In DNA, the CDR3 is TGCGCCAGCAGCTCCGCGCCTCACAGGCCCGAAGGAAACACCATATATTTT.

V is TRBV30 and J is TRBJ1-1; tentatively, D is TRBD1 (5 bases). This CDR3 spans 14 amino acids. Between the trimmed V and J ends, which lost 2 bases and 5 bases, there was a span of 15 bases. Looked up from germline, CDR1 is GTSNPN and CDR2 is SVGIG (reference sequence). As DNA, the CDR3 is TGTGCCTGGAGTATTGGGGGGGGTTGGACTGAAGCTTTCTTT. As protein: CAWSIGGGWTEAFF.

The genes are TRBV6-5 and TRBJ2-7; perhaps TRBD1 as D (6 bases). The V end was cut by 8 bases, the J end by 7 bases, with 12 bases between. The CDR3 covers 11 residues. Germline assignment: CDR1 MNHEY and CDR2 SVGAGI. The CDR3 protein is CASRQVVEQYF. The CDR3, as DNA: TGTGCCAGCCGACAGGTCGTTGAGCAGTACTTC.

The V gene is TRBV7-9, the J gene TRBJ2-1, with D possibly TRBD1 on 6 matching bases. Germline V CDR1 and CDR2: SEHNR, FQNEAQ (reference sequence). This CDR3 is 15 amino acids long. The ends were cut back, 4 bases at V and 9 bases at J, with 19 bases in the middle. This chain's CDR3 is CASSSQVSQGSEQFF. CDR3 in DNA: TGTGCCAGCAGCTCCCAGGTATCACAGGGTAGTGAGCAGTTCTTC.